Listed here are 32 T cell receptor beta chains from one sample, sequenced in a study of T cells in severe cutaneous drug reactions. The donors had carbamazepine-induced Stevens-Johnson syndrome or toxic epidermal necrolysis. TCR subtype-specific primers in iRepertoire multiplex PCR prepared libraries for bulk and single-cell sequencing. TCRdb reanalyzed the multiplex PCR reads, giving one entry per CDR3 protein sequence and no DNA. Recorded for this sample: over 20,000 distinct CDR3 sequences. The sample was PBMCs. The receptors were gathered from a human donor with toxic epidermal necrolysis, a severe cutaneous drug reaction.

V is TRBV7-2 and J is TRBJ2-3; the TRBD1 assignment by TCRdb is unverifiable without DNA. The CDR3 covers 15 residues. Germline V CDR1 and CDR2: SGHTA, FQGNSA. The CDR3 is CASSLGQGWTDTQYF.

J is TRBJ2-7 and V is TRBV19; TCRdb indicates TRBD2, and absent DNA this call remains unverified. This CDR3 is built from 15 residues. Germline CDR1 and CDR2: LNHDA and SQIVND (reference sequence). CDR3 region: CASSIGLAGSNEQYF.

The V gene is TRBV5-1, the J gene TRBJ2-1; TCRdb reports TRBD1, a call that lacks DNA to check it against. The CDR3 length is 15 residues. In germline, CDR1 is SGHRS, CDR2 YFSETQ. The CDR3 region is CASSSDLGDYNEQFF.

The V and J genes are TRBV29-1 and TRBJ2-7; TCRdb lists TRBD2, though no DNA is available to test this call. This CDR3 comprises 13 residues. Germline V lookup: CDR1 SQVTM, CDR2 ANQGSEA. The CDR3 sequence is CSVGLAGSYEQYF.

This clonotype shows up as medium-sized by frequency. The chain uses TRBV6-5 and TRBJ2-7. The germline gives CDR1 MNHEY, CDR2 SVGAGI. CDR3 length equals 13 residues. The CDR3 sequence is CASSPGSSYEQYF.

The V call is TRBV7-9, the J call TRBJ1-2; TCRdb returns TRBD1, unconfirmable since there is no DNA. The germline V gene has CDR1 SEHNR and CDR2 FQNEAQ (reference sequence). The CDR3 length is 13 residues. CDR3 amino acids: CASSRAFLYGYTF.

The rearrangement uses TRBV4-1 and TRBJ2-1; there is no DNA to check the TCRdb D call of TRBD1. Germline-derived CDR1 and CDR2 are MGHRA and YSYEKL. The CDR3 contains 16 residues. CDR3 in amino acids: CASSSPRQGGHNEQFF.

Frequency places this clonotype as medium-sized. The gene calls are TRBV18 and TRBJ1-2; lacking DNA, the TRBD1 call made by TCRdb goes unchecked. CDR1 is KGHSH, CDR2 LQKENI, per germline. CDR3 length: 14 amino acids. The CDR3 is CASSTTGTDYGYTF. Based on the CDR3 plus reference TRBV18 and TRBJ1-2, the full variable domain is NAGVMQNPRHLVRRRGQEARLRCSPMKGHSHVYWYRQLPEEGLKFMVYLQKENIIDESGMPKERFSAEFPKEGPSILRIQQVVRGDSAAYFCASSTTGTDYGYTFGSGTRLTVV.

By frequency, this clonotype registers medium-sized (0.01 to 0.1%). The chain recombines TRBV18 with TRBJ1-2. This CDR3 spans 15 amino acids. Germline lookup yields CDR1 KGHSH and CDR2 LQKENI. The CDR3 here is CASSPPHRANYGYTF.

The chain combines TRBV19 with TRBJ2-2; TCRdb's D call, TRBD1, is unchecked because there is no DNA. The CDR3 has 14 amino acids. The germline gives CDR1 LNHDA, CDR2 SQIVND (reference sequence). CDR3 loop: CASNGRRAAGELFF.

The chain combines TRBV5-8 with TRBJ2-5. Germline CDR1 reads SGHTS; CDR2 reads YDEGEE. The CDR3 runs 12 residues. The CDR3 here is CASSLGLETQYF.

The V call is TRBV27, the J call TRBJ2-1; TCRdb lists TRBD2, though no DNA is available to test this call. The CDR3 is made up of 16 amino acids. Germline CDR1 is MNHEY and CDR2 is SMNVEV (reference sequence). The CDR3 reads CASSLITSVTYNEQFF.

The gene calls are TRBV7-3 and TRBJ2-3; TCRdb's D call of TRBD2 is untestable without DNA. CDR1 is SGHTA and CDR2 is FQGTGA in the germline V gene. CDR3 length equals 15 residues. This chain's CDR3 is CASSFKSGDTDTQYF.

CDR3: CASSITGFNSPLHF. This chain connects TRBV27 to TRBJ1-6. The CDR3 runs 14 residues. The germline V gene has CDR1 MNHEY and CDR2 SMNVEV (reference sequence).

CDR3 region: CSAKKGQLNTEAFF. The chain recombines TRBV20-1 with TRBJ1-1; no DNA is available, so the TRBD1 call from TCRdb remains unchecked. Germline-derived CDR1 and CDR2 are DFQATT and SNEGSKA (reference sequence). The CDR3 sequence is 14 residues long.

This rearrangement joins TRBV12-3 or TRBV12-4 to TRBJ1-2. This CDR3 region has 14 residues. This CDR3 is CASSSRTPDNGYTF.

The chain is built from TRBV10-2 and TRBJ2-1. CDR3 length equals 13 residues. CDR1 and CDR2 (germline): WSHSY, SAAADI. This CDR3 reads CASSVLSANEQFF.

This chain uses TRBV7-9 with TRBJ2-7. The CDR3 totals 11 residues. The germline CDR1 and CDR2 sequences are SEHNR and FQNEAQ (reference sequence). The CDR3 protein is CASSLGAEQYF.

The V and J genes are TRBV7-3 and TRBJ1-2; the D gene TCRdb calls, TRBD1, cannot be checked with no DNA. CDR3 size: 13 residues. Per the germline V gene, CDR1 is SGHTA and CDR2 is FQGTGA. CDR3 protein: CASSFDRIYGYTF.

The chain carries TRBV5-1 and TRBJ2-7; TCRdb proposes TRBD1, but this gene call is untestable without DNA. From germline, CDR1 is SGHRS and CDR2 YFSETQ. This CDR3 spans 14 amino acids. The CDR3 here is CASSLDGTGYEQYF. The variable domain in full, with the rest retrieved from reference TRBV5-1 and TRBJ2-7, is KAGVTQTPRYLIKTRGQQVTLSCSPISGHRSVSWYQQTPGQGLQFLFEYFSETQRNKGNFPGRFSGRQFSNSRSEMNVSTLELGDSALYLCASSLDGTGYEQYFGPGTRLTVT.

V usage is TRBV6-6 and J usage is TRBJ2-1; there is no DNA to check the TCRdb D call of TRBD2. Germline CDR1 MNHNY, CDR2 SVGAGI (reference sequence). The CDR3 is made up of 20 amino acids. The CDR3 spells CASSSVPLASGTSGYNEQFF.

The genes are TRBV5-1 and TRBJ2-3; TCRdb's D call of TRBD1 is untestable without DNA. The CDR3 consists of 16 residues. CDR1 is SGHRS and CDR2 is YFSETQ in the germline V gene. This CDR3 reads CASSTGRTGSTDTQYF.

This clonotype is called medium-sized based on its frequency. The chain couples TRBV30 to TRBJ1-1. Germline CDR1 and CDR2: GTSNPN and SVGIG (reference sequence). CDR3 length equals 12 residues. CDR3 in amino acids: CAWSKRSPEAFF.

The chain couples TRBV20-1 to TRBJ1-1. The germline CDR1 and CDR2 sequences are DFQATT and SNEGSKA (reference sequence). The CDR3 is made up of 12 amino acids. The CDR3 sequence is CSARGPNTEAFF.

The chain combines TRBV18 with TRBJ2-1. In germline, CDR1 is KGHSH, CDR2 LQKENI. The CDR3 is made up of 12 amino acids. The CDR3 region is CASSPTYNEQFF.

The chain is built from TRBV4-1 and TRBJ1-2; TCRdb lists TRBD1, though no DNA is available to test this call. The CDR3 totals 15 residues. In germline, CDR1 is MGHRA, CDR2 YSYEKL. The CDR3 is CASSQDQGLGSGYTF.

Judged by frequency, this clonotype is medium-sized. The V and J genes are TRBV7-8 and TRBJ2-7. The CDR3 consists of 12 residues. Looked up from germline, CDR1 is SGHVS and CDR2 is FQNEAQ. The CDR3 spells CASSLARYEQYF.

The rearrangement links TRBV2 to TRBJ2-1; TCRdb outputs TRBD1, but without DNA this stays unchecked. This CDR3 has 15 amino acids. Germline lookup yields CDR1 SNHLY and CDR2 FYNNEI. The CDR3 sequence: CASNYRGSSYNEQFF.

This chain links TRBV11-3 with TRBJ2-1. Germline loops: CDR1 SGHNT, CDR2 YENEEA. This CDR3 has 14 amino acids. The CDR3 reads CASSPREHYNEQFF.

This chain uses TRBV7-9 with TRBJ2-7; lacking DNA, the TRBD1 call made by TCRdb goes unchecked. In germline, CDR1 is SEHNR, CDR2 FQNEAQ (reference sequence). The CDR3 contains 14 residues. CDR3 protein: CASSFSGTSYEQYF.

The CDR3 sequence: CASTVGPARGEQYF. This chain uses TRBV2 with TRBJ2-7; the TCRdb call, TRBD2, lacks DNA for checking. The germline CDR1 and CDR2 sequences are SNHLY and FYNNEI. The CDR3 length is 14 residues.

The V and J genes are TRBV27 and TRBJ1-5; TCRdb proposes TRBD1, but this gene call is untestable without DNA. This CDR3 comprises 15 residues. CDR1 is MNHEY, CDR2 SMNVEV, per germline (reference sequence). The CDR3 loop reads CASRPADRFNQPQHF.